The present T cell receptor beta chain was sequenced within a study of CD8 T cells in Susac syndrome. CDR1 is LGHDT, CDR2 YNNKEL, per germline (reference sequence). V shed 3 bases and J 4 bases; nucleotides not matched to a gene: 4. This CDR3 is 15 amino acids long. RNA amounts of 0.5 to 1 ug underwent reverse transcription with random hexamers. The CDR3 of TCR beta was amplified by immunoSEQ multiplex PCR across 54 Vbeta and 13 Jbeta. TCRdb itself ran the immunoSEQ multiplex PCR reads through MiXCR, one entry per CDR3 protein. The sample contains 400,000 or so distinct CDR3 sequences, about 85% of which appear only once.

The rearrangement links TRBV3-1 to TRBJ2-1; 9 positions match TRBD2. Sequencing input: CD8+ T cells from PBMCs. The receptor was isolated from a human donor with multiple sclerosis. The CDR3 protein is CASSHKREEYNEQFF. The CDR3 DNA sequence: TGTGCCAGCAGCCATAAGCGGGAGGAATACAATGAGCAGTTCTTC.